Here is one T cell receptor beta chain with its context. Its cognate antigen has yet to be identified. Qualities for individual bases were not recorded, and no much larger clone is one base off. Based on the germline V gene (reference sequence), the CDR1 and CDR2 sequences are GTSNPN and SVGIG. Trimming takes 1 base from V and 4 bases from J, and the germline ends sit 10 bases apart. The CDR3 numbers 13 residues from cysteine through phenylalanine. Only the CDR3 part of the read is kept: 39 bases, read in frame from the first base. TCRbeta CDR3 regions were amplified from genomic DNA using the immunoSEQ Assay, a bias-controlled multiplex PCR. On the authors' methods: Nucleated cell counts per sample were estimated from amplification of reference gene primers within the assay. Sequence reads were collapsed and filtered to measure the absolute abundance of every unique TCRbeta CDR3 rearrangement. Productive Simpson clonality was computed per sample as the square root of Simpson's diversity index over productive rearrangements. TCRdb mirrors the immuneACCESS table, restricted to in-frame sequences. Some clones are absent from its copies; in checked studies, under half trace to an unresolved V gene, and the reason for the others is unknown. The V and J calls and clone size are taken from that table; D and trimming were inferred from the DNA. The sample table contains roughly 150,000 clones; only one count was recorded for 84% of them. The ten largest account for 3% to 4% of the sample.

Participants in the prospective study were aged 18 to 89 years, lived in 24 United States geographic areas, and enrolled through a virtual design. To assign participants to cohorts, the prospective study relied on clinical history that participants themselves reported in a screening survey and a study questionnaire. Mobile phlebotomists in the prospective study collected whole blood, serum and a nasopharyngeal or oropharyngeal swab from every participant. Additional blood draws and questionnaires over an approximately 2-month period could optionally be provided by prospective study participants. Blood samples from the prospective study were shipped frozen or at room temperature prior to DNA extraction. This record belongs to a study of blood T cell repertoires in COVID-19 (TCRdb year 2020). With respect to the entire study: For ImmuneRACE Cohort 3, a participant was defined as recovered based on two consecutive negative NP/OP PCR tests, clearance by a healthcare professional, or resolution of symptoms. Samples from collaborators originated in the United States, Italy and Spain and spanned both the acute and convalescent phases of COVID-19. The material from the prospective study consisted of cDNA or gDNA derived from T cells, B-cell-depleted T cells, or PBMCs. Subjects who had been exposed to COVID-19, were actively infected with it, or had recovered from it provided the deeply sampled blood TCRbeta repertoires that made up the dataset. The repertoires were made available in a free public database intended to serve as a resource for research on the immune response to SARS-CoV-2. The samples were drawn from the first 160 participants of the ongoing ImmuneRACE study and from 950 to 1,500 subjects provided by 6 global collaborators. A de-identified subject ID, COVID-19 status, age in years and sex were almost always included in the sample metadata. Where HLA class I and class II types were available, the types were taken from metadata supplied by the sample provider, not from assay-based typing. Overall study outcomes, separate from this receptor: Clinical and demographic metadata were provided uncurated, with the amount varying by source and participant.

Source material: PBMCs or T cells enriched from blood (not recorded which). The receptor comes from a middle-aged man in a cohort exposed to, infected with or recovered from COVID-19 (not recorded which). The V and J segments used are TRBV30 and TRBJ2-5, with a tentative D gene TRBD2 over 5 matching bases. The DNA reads TGTGCCTGGAGTGGAGGGTTCTCAGAGACCCAGTACTTC. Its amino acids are CAWSGGFSETQYF.